The sequence of this TCR beta chain was determined in a study of CD8 T cell repertoires and HIV-1 epitope variants. Generated by immunoSEQ multiplex PCR, the TCRdb table keeps only in-frame clones and is missing some. The table has several thousand clones, less than 75% seen once. About this clone: Antigen specificity is unknown.

Study-wide points: No clonotypes responded to the TAALDMSHF plasma variant; several recognized KF9, one HW9.

With V trimmed by 6 bases and J by 4 bases, 15 bases remained unmatched. The length of the CDR3 is 18 residues. Germline V gene sequence: CDR1 SGHTA, CDR2 FQGNSA. Sequenced: cultured CD8+ T cells derived from PBMCs. The origin of this receptor is a male donor with HIV. V is TRBV7-2 and J is TRBJ2-2, with 9 bases identical to TRBD1. CDR3 amino acids: CASSRRIGQGMSTGELFF. In DNA form, the CDR3 reads TGTGCCAGCAGTCGACGAATAGGACAGGGGATGAGCACCGGGGAGCTGTTTTTT.